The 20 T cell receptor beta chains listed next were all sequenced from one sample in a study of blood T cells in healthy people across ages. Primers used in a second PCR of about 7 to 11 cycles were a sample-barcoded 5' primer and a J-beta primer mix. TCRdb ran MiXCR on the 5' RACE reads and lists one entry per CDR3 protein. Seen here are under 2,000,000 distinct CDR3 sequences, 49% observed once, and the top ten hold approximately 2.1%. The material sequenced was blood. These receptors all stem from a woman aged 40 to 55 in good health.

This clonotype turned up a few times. CDR3 sequence: CASSNTRGPTGETQYF. In DNA, the CDR3 is TGTGCCAGCAGCAACACGAGGGGCCCCACCGGAGAGACCCAGTACTTC. The chain joins TRBV11-2 to TRBJ2-5; TRBD1 or TRBD2 may be the D gene (5 bases each). Trimming took off 5 bases at V and 4 bases at J, with 20 bases between the two ends. This CDR3 spans 16 amino acids. Germline CDR1 and CDR2: SGHAT and FQNNGV.

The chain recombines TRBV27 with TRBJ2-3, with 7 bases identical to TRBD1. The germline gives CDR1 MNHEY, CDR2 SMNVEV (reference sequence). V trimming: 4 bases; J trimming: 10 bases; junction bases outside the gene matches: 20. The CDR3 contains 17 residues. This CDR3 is CASSSLTGPTSLGSQYF. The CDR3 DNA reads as TGTGCCAGCAGTTCACTGACAGGGCCGACCTCACTCGGGTCGCAGTATTTT.

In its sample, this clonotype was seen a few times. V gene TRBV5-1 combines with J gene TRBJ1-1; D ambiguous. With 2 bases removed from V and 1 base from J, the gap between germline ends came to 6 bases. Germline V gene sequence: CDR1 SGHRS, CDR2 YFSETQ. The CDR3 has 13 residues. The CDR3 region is CASSLRTNTEAFF. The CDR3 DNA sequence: TGCGCCAGCAGCTTAAGGACGAACACTGAAGCTTTCTTT.

In DNA form, the CDR3 reads TGTGCCAGCAGCGTCGCTAGCGGGGGCATCGATGAGCAGTTCTTC. Amino acid sequence: CASSVASGGIDEQFF. This sequence joins TRBV9 and TRBJ2-1, with 10 bases fitting TRBD2. Trimming at V came to 2 bases and at J to 8 bases, leaving 7 bases not matched to a gene. Germline CDR1 is SGDLS and CDR2 is YYNGEE. This CDR3 region has 15 residues.

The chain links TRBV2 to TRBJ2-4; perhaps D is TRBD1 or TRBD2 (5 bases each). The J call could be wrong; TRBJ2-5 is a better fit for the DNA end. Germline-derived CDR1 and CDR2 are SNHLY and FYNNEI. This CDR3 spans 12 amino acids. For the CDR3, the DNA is TGTGCCAGCAGACGGGACGATGAGACCCAGTACTTC. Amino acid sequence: CASRRDDETQYF.

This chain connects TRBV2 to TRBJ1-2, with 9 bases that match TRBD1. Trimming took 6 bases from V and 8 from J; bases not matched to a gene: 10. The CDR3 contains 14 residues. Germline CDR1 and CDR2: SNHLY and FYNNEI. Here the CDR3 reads CASRAGTGLGGYTF. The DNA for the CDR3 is TGTGCCAGCAGGGCCGGGACAGGGCTAGGCGGCTACACCTTC.

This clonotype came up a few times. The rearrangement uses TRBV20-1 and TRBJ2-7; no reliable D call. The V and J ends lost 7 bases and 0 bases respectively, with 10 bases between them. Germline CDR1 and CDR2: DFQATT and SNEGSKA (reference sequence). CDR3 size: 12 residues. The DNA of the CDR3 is TGCAGTGGTGTTGGGGTCTCCTACGAGCAGTACTTC. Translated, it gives CSGVGVSYEQYF.

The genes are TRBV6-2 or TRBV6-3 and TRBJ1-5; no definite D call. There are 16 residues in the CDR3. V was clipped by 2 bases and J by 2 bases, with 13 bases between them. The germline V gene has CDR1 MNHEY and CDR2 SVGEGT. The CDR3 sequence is CASSYSLLRGNQPQHF. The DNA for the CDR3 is TGTGCCAGCAGTTACAGTCTCCTGAGGGGCAATCAGCCCCAGCATTTT.

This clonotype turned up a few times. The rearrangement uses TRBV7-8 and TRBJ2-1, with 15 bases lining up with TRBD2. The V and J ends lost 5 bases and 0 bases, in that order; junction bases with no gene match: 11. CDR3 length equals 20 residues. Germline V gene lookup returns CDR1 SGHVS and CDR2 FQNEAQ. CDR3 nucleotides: TGTGCCAGCAGCCTCCCCGGGACTAGCGGGGGGCAAAGCTCCTACAATGAGCAGTTCTTC. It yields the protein CASSLPGTSGGQSSYNEQFF.

The CDR3 loop is CASSLQGIGYEQYF. In nucleotides, the CDR3 is TGTGCCAGCAGTTTACAGGGGATAGGTTACGAGCAGTACTTC. The chain links TRBV27 to TRBJ2-5; possibly TRBD1 for D (6 bases). TRBJ2-7 matches the DNA end more closely, so the J call is doubtful. This CDR3 is built from 14 residues. Germline V lookup: CDR1 MNHEY, CDR2 SMNVEV (reference sequence).

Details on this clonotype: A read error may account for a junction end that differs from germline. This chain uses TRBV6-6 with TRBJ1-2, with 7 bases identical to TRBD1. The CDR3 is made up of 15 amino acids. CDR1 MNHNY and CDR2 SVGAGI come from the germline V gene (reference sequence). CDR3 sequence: CAGSEGQTSNYGYTF. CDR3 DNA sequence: TGTGCCGGCAGTGAGGGACAGACCTCTAACTATGGCTACACCTTC.

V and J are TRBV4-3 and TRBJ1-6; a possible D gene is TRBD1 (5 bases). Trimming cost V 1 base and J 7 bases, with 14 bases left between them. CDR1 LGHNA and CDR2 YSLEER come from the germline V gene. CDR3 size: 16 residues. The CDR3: CASSQGPWGSNSPLHF. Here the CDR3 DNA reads TGCGCCAGCAGCCAAGGTCCCTGGGGGTCCAATTCACCCCTCCACTTT.

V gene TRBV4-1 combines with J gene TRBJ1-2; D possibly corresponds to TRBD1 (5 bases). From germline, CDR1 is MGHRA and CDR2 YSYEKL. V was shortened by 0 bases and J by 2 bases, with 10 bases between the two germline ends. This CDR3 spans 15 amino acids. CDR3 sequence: CASSQDWAGNYGYTF. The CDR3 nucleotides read TGCGCCAGCAGCCAAGATTGGGCAGGGAACTATGGCTACACCTTC.

The chain's CDR3 is CASNRASGGEQFF. The CDR3 DNA reads as TGTGCCAGCAACCGGGCTAGCGGGGGGGAGCAGTTCTTC. The rearrangement joins TRBV7-9 to TRBJ2-1; 11 nucleotides match TRBD2. Unmatched junction bases numbered 6, after V lost 7 bases and J lost 10 bases. This CDR3 has 13 amino acids. Germline CDR1 reads SEHNR; CDR2 reads FQNEAQ (reference sequence).

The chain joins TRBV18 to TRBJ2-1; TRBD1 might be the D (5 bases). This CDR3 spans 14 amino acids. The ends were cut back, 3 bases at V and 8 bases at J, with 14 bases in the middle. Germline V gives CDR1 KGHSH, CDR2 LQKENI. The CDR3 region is CASSPRVGADEQFF. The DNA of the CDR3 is TGTGCCAGCTCACCCCGAGTAGGGGCCGATGAGCAGTTCTTC. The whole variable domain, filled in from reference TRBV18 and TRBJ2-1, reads NAGVMQNPRHLVRRRGQEARLRCSPMKGHSHVYWYRQLPEEGLKFMVYLQKENIIDESGMPKERFSAEFPKEGPSILRIQQVVRGDSAAYFCASSPRVGADEQFFGPGTRLTVL.

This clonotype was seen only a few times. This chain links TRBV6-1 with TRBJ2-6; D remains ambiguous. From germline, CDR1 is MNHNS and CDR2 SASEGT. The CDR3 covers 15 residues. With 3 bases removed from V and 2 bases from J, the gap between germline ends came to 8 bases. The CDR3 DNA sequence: TGTGCCAGCAGTGACGGGTTTCCTGGGGCCAACGTCCTGACTTTC. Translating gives CASSDGFPGANVLTF.

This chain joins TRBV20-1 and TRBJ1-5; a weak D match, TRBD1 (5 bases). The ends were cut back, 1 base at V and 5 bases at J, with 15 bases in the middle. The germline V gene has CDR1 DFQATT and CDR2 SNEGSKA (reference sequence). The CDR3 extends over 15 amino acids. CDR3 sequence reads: CSARVAGIDYQPQHF. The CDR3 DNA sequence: TGCAGTGCTAGAGTAGCAGGGATAGATTATCAGCCCCAGCATTTT.

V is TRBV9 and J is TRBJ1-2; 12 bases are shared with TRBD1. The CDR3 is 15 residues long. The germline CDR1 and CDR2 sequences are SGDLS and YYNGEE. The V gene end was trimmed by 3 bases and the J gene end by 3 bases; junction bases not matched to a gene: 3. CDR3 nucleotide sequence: TGTGCCAGCAGCGACGGGACAGGGGGCGACTATGGCTACACCTTC. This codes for CASSDGTGGDYGYTF.

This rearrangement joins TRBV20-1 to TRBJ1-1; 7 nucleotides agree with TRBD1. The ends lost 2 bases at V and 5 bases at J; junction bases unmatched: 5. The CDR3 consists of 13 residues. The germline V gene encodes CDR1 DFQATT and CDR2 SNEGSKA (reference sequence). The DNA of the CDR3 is TGCAGTGCTAGACCTACAGGGGTTACTGAAGCTTTCTTT. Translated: CSARPTGVTEAFF.

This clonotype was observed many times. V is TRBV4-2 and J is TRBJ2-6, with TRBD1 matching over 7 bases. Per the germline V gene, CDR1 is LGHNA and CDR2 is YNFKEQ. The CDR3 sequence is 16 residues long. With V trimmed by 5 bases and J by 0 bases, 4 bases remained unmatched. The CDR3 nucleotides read TGTGCCAGCAGCGGGACAGCGAGCTCTGGGGCCAACGTCCTGACTTTC. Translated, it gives CASSGTASSGANVLTF.